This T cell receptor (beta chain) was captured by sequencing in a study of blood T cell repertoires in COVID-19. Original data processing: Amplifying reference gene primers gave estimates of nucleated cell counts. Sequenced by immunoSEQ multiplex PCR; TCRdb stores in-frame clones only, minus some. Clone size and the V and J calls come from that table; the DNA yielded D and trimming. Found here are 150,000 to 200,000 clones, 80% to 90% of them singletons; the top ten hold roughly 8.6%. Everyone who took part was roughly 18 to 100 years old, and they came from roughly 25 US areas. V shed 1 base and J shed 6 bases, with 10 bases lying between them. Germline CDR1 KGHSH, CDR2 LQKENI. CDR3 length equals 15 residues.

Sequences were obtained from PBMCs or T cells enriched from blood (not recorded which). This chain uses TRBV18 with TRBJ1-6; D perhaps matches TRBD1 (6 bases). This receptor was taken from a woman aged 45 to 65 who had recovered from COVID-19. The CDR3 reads CASSPQQGINSPLHF. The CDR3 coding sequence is TGTGCCAGCTCACCACAGCAGGGGATTAATTCACCCCTCCACTTT.